The TCR beta chain under discussion was sequenced for a study of cytomegalovirus exposure and HLA in healthy donors (dated by TCRdb to the late 2010s). Some background on the complete study: An earlier analysis of 587 of the donors reported roughly 300 Gb of sequence data and 95 million to 140 million unique TCR beta sequences obtained from around 190 million T cells. An early release that covered more than 550 HLA-typed donors contained approximately 290 gigabases of sequencing data and 75 million to 100 million unique TCR sequences. Of the approximately 400 genotyped donors, approximately 80% fell in the genetic ancestry cluster associated with self-reported Caucasian donors. The aim of the study was to test whether cataloging public T cell receptors could identify signatures of past pathogen exposure. The T cell repertoires of under 750 subjects were profiled by immunosequencing and related to cytomegalovirus serostatus. Along with the roughly 610-subject first cohort, a separate validation cohort of 120 different subjects was used. The study combined high-throughput TCR immunosequencing, statistical association of individual TCRs with disease status, and machine learning to predict cytomegalovirus infection status. A later analysis re-analyzed previously published TCR beta repertoires from 600 to 850 donors and added high-resolution HLA genotyping to study TCR occurrence patterns. The later analysis used no new phenotypic data to find candidate immune exposures, relying instead on TCR beta sequences and their occurrence across donors. An earlier analysis of around 580 of the donors used high-throughput TCR beta sequencing to judge whether each TCR beta V gene segment behaved as functional or pseudogenic. Donor age, sex, ethnicity and CMV serostatus were compiled alongside the repertoire data. A later genetic analysis took genome-wide SNP genotypes for about three fifths of the 666 donors and used that subset as a discovery cohort. All discovery cohort repertoires had been generated on a single sequencing platform. Both class I and class II loci were covered by HLA typing, at four-digit resolution. The number of typed donors differed by locus: about 620-630 for A, B, C, DRB1 and DQB1; roughly 510 for DQA1; 606 for DPA1; and 400 to 480 for DPB1. Because of strong linkage in the cohort, roughly five DR-DQ haplotypes were treated as single units for association and clustering. Across 300 to 500 genotyped donors of the cohort, an average of approximately 240,000 unique TCR beta nucleotide sequences per donor were sequenced, and around 20% of those sequences were non-productive.

Study-wide conclusions, independent of this receptor: At a false discovery rate of 0.05, a later analysis linked 16,000 or so TCR beta sequences to specific HLA alleles. The classifier was reported to diagnose cytomegalovirus status with high specificity and sensitivity in both the original and validation cohorts. Most TCR sequences were observed very rarely across donors, whereas some public TCRs were present in many individuals. In a later analysis, the rate of TCR association differed among HLA loci, with DRB1 alleles having the most associated TCRs and HLA-C alleles having the fewest. The cohort was sequenced for TCR beta chains only, and without alpha or paired-chain data the features that could be detected were limited. Because counts were too low, roughly 17 rarely observed V segments, including chromosome 9 orphons, were left out of the earlier analysis of several hundred of the donors. According to a later analysis, most CMV-associated TCR beta chains appeared to be HLA-restricted, and the HLA associations seemed to be driven largely by CMV exposure. A later analysis found that HLA-associated TCR beta chains were more clonally expanded and had lower generation probabilities than equally common non-associated chains. The 87-base-pair reads could not distinguish some IMGT-functional V segments, including TRBV6-2 and TRBV6-3, so those segments were excluded. A further reported finding was that TCR beta sequences accurately predicted the HLA-A and HLA-B alleles for most subjects in the first cohort. In an earlier analysis of approximately 590 of the donors, most TCR beta V segments appeared in productive rearrangements about 87% or about 30% of the time, broadly matching IMGT annotations. The study gave a list of 150 to 200 TCR beta chains associated with cytomegalovirus. Correlated functional status among segregating V segments might reflect linkage disequilibrium, but an unknown experimental factor could not be ruled out. In a later analysis, several top co-occurrence clusters were reported to appear linked to parvovirus B19, influenza, CMV and Epstein-Barr virus. A few of the identified cytomegalovirus-associated TCR beta chains were confirmed in vitro to be specific for cytomegalovirus antigens. Strong co-occurrence of HLA alleles, especially DR and DQ, made assigning TCR associations to individual alleles difficult. The authors suggested that the approach could potentially be extended to other disease states and immunological phenotypes. A cluster of highly shared sequence variants was judged likely to represent a technical artifact of the sequencing pipeline. The presence/absence analyses assumed that sequencing depth was roughly uniform across donors, and that assumption may not be true. V-gene and J-gene trimming of TCR beta chains was associated with a missense DCLRE1C variant in a later genetic analysis, and the association was replicated in an independent cohort. Immune exposure information for the cohort was limited to CMV serostatus. Because some donors lacked HLA typing at each locus, the association tests relied only on the typed subset. A later genetic analysis reported fewer N-insertions in productive TCRs among donors in an Asian-associated ancestry cluster than the approximately 670-donor mean.

Taken from cysteine to phenylalanine, the CDR3 has 15 residues. The retained sequence is limited to the CDR3, 45 bases, with the frame set at the first base. The germline V gene supplies CDR1 SGDLS and CDR2 YYNGEE. V and J lose 0 bases and 5 bases, and a span of 14 bases separates them. Libraries were built with the immunoSEQ multiplex PCR assay. The multiplex PCR relied on a mix of 60 forward primers for TCR Vbeta segments and 13 reverse primers for TCR Jbeta segments. The CDR3 region of rearranged TCR beta genes was amplified from genomic DNA by a multiplex PCR assay. The amplified TCR beta libraries were sequenced on the Illumina HiSeq System as 87-base-pair reads. From the authors' description of their analysis: In a later analysis, some 80 million unique TCR beta chains were counted across the approximately 670 repertoires, and roughly 11 million of these chains were shared by at least two donors. Raw reads were error-corrected and collapsed into unique sequences by a nearest-neighbor algorithm in which closely related sequences were merged to remove PCR and sequencing errors. V, D and J gene segments were assigned by aligning CDR3 sequences to IMGT reference sequences. For a sequence to be retained, at least a six-nucleotide match to both a V gene segment and a J gene segment was required. Rearrangements were called productive when the CDR3 lacked stop codons and stayed in frame with V and J; all others were non-productive. CDR3 was defined by IMGT convention, running from the second conserved V-encoded cysteine to the conserved J-encoded phenylalanine. In an earlier analysis of roughly 580 of the donors, sequences lacking an unambiguous match to a single V gene segment were excluded. An earlier analysis of 587 of the donors classified V segments as functional when productive rearrangements were above 56.7% and as segregating when the standard deviation between donors was above 5%. A statistical classification framework was developed to diagnose cytomegalovirus status using the catalog of TCR beta chain sequences. In a later analysis, TCR nucleotide sequences were compared against IMGT/GENE-DB human TR gene sequences so that V and J genes could be assigned. Using the TCRdist pipeline, a later analysis assigned CDR3 sequences along with most-parsimonious VDJ recombination scenarios. In a later analysis, every TCR beta chain was defined by the combination of its CDR3 amino acid sequence and its V-gene family, and reads without a unique V-gene family were dropped. To address suspected cross-contamination and a sequencing artifact, a later analysis removed over 500 highly shared, low-generation-probability nucleotide sequences. For each public chain, a later analysis derived a clonal expansion index from normalized ranks of inferred template counts within each repertoire. A later analysis computed generation probabilities with a VDJ recombination model fitted to out-of-frame rearrangements, and checked the results against IGoR. In a later analysis, hypergeometric tests were used to score TCR-TCR, TCR-HLA and TCR-CMV co-occurrence, with a repertoire-size bias correction applied to TCR pairs. A later analysis estimated false discovery rates by permuting HLA or CMV assignments 20 times. In a later analysis, co-occurring TCRs were grouped using DBSCAN, with TCRdist sequence similarity added in when clustering inside HLA-allele-positive subsets. Repertoires with fewer than 30,000 or more than 120,000 public chains were left out of co-occurrence clustering, as were four to six repertoires with anomalous nucleotide sharing. This is the immuneACCESS table as TCRdb keeps it, with only in-frame sequences that have V and J called. A part of the clones is gone; compared with another copy, unresolved V genes explain less than half, and the rest is unexplained. V and J calls and clone size are those listed in that table; D and trimming were worked out from the DNA. This sample holds around 180,000 clones; about 85% were observed only once. In total, the top ten clones hold 1.6% of the sample.

With respect to this clone: Its antigen is not yet known. One base away there is no much larger clone; base qualities are not given.

The cohort consisted of 600 to 750 healthy bone marrow donors. Cohort members were all nominally healthy when sampled, although unrecorded immune exposures were likely present. The donor tested CMV seronegative, placing the donor among the approximately 400 seronegative members of the cohort. Each donor provided a peripheral blood sample, and peripheral blood mononuclear cells were used for TCR beta sequencing. Genomic DNA extraction from the blood cell samples was performed with the Qiagen DNeasy Blood Extraction Kit. This TCR derives from a woman between 50 and 59 years old in good health and CMV-seronegative. Specimen: PBMCs. In this chain, TRBV9 is recombined with TRBJ1-1; TRBD1 is perhaps the D gene, given 5 matching bases. The encoded CDR3 is CASSVAPGRGTEAFF. DNA sequence: TGTGCCAGCAGCGTAGCCCCAGGGCGGGGGACTGAAGCTTTCTTT.